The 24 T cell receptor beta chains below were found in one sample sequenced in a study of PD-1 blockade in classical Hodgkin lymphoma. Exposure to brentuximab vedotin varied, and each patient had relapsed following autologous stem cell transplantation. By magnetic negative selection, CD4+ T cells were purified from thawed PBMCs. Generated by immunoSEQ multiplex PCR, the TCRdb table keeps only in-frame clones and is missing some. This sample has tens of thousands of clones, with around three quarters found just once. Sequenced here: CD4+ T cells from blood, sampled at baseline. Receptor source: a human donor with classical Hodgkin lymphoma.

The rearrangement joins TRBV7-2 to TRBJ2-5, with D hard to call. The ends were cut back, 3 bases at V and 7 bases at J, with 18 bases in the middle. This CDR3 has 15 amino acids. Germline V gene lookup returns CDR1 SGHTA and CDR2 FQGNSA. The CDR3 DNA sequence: TGTGCCAGCAGCTTCCTATCGATCATGTCAGGGACCCAGTACTTC. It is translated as CASSFLSIMSGTQYF.

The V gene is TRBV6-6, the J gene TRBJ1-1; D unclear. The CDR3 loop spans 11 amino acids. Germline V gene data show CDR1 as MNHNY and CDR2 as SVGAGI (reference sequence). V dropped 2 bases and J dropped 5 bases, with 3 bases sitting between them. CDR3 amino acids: CASSYPTEAFF. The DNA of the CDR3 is TGTGCCAGCAGTTACCCTACTGAAGCTTTCTTT.

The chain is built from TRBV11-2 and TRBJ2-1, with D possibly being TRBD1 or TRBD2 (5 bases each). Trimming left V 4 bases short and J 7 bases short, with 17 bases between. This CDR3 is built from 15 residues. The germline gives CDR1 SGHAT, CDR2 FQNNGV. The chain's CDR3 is CASSSSLGDRNEQFF. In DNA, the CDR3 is TGTGCCAGCAGCTCTAGCTTAGGGGATAGAAATGAGCAGTTCTTC.

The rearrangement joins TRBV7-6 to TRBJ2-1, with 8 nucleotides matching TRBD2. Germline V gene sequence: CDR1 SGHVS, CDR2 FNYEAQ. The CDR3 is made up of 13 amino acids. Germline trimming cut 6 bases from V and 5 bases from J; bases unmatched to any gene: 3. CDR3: CASRGTRDNEQFF. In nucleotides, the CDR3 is TGTGCCAGCAGAGGGACTAGAGACAATGAGCAGTTCTTC.

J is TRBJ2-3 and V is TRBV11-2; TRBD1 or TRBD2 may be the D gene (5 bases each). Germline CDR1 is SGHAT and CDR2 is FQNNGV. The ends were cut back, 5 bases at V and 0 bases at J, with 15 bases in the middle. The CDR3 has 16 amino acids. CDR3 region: CASSRGVGMSTDTQYF. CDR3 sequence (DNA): TGTGCCAGCAGCAGAGGGGTCGGGATGAGCACAGATACGCAGTATTTT.

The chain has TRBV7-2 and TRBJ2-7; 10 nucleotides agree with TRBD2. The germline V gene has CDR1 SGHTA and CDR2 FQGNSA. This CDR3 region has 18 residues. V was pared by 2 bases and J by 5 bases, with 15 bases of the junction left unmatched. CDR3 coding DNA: TGTGCCAGCAGCTTAAGGGCTTGGGTGGGGCTAGCGGGAGACGAGCAGTACTTC. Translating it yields CASSLRAWVGLAGDEQYF.

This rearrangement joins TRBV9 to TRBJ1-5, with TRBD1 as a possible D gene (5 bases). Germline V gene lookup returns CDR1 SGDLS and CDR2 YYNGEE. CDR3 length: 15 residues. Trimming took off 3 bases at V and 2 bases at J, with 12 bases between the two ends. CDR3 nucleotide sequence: TGTGCCAGCAGCGCCTCGGGGGGAGGCAATCAGCCCCAGCATTTT. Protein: CASSASGGGNQPQHF.

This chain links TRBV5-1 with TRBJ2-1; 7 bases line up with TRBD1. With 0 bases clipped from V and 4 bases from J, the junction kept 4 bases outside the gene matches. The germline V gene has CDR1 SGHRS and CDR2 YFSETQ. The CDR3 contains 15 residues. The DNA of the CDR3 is TGCGCCAGCAGCTTGGGTTTGGGACAGTACAATGAGCAGTTCTTC. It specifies CASSLGLGQYNEQFF.

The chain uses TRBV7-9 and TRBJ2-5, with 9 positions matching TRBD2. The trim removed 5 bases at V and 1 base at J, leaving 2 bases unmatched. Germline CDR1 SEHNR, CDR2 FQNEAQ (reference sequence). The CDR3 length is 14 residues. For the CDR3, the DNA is TGTGCCAGCAGCCGACTAGCGGCCCAAGAGACCCAGTACTTC. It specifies CASSRLAAQETQYF. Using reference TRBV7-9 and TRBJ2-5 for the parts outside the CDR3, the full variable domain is DTGVSQNPRHKITKRGQNVTFRCDPISEHNRLYWYRQTLGQGPEFLTYFQNEAQLEKSRLLSDRFSAERPKGSFSTLEIQRTEQGDSAMYLCASSRLAAQETQYFGPGTRLLVL.

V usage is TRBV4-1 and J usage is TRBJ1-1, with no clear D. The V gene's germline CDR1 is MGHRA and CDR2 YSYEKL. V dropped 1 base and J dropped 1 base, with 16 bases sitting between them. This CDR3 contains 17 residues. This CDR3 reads CASSQGSGPTQNTEAFF. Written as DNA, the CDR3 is TGCGCCAGCAGCCAAGGATCGGGTCCTACCCAGAACACTGAAGCTTTCTTT.

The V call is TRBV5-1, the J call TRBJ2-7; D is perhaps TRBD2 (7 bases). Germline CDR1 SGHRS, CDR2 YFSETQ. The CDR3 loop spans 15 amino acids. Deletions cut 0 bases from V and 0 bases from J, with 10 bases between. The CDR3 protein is CASSLGGGLSYEQYF. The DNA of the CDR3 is TGCGCCAGCAGCTTGGGCGGGGGCCTCTCCTACGAGCAGTACTTC.

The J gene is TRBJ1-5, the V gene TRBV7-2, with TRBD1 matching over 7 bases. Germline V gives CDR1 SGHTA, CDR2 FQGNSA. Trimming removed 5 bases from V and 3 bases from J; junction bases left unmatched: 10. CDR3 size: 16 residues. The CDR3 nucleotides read TGTGCCAGCAGCCACCGGGACAGAAGGGCCAATCAGCCCCAGCATTTT. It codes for CASSHRDRRANQPQHF.

DNA of the CDR3: TGCGCCAGCAGCTTTGGATCCGGACAGGGATACAATGAGCAGTTCTTC. Its translation is CASSFGSGQGYNEQFF. V is TRBV5-1 and J is TRBJ2-1; 8 positions match TRBD1. Germline V CDR1 and CDR2: SGHRS, YFSETQ. The CDR3 is 16 amino acids. J lost 4 bases, V lost 2 bases, and 8 bases had no gene match.

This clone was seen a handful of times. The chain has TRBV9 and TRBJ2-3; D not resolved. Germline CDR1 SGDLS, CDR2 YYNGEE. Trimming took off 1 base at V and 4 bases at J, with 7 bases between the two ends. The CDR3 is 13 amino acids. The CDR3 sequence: CASSVLQADTQYF. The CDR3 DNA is TGTGCCAGCAGCGTATTGCAAGCAGATACGCAGTATTTT.

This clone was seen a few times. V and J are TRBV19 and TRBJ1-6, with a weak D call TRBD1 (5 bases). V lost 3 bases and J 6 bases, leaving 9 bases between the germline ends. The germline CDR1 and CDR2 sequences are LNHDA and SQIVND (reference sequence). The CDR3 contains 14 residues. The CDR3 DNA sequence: TGTGCCAGTAGTATCGAGGGGATTAATTCACCCCTCCACTTT. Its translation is CASSIEGINSPLHF.

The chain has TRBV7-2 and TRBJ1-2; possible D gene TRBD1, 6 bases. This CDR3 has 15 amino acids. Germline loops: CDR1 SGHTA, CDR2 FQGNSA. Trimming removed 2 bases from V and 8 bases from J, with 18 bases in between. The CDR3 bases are TGTGCCAGCAGCTTATTCGGGGAACAGGGTGGAGGCTACACCTTC. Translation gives CASSLFGEQGGGYTF. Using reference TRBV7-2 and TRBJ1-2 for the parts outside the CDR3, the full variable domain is GAGVSQSPSNKVTEKGKDVELRCDPISGHTALYWYRQSLGQGLEFLIYFQGNSAPDKSGLPSDRFSAERTGGSVSTLTIQRTQQEDSAVYLCASSLFGEQGGGYTFGSGTRLTVV.

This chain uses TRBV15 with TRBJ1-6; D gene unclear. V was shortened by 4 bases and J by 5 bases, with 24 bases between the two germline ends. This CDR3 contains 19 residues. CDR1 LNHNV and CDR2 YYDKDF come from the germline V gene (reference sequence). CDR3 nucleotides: TGTGCCACCAGCACCGAAGGGCCAATCCAAGTTGAGAATAATTCACCCCTCCACTTT. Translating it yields CATSTEGPIQVENNSPLHF.

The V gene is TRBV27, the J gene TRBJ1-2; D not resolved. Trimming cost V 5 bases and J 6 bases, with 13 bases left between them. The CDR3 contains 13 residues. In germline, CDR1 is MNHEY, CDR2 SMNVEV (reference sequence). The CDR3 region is CASSPRGLDGYTF. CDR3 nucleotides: TGTGCCAGCAGTCCCCGGGGTCTTGATGGCTACACCTTC.

CDR3 loop: CASSLVLEWGDGYTF. The CDR3 nucleotides are TGTGCCAGCAGCTTAGTACTGGAGTGGGGGGATGGCTACACCTTC. The chain couples TRBV7-8 to TRBJ1-2, with a possible D match to TRBD1 (5 bases). The V gene's germline CDR1 is SGHVS and CDR2 FQNEAQ. The CDR3 loop spans 15 amino acids. V lost 1 base and J lost 6, with 15 bases in between.

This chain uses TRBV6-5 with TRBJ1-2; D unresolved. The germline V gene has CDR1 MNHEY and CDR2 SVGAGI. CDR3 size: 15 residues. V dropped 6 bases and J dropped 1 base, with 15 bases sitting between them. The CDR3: CASRKQRILNYGYTF. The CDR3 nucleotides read TGTGCCAGCAGGAAACAGAGGATTCTTAACTATGGCTACACCTTC.

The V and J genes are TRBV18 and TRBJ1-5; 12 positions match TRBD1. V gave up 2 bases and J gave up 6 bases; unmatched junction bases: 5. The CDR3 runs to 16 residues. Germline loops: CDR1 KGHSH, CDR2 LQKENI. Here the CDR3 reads CASSPWDRGQSQPQHF. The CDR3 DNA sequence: TGTGCCAGCTCACCATGGGACAGGGGGCAATCTCAGCCCCAGCATTTT.

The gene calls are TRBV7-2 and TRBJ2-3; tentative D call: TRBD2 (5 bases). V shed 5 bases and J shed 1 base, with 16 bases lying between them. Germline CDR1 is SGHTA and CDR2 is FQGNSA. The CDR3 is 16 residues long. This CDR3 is CASSRDYLGGTDTQYF. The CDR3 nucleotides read TGTGCCAGCAGCCGCGACTATCTCGGGGGCACAGATACGCAGTATTTT.

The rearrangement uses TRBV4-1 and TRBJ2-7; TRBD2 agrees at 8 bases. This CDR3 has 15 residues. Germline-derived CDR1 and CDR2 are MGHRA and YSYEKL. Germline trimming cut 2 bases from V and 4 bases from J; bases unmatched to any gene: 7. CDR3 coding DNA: TGCGCCAGCAGCCAAATTGGACTAGCAGATTACGAGCAGTACTTC. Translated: CASSQIGLADYEQYF.

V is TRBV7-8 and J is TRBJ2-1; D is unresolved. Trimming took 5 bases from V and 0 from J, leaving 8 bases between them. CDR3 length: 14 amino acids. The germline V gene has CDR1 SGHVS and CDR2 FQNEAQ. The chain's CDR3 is CASSQRSSYNEQFF. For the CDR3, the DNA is TGTGCCAGCAGCCAGAGGAGCTCCTACAATGAGCAGTTCTTC.